These 26 T cell receptor beta chains share one sample of origin, sequenced in a study of patients and donors after allogeneic stem cell transplantation. TCRdb re-called the RT-PCR reads with MiXCR, one entry per CDR3 protein. The profile shows 900,000 to 1,000,000 distinct CDR3 sequences, about a sixth of them singletons. Sequenced sample: blood, either unsorted or a sorted T cell fraction (not recorded which). These receptors all stem from a human donor who was either an allogeneic HSCT recipient or a stem cell or donor lymphocyte infusion donor (not recorded which). It is not recorded whose cells these are; they may come from a transplant donor.

The chain has TRBV12-3 or TRBV12-4 and TRBJ1-1; D call uncertain. The CDR3 is made up of 15 amino acids. V lost 4 bases and J 0 bases, leaving 12 bases between the germline ends. CDR3 amino acids: CASSSNVRLNTEAFF. The CDR3 DNA reads as TGTGCCAGCAGTTCGAACGTGAGGCTGAACACTGAAGCTTTCTTT.

The table lists this clonotype with many counts. The chain employs TRBV12-3 or TRBV12-4 and TRBJ2-3; 11 nucleotides agree with TRBD2. V lost 3 bases, J lost 6 bases, and 2 bases stayed unmatched. The CDR3 length is 14 residues. DNA for the CDR3: TGTGCCAGCAGTTTTAGACTAGCGGGGGATACGCAGTATTTT. Translated, it gives CASSFRLAGDTQYF.

This clonotype was seen more than once but under ten times. This sequence joins TRBV12-3 or TRBV12-4 and TRBJ1-5; a weak D match, TRBD1 (5 bases). V shed 6 bases and J shed 0 bases, with 12 bases lying between them. The CDR3 contains 15 residues. The CDR3 spells CASSLTGGSNQPQHF. CDR3 sequence (DNA): TGTGCCAGCAGCTTAACGGGGGGTAGCAATCAGCCCCAGCATTTT.

The chain combines TRBV5-1 with TRBJ1-2, with D possibly matching TRBD1 (6 bases). This CDR3 spans 15 amino acids. V was clipped by 3 bases and J by 0 bases, with 12 bases between them. Looked up from germline, CDR1 is SGHRS and CDR2 is YFSETQ. CDR3 loop: CASSSQGSTNYGYTF. CDR3 sequence (DNA): TGCGCCAGCAGCTCCCAGGGGAGTACTAACTATGGCTACACCTTC.

There are many counts of this clonotype. The rearrangement links TRBV12-3 or TRBV12-4 to TRBJ1-5; D gene uncertain. There are 12 residues in the CDR3. V shed 5 bases and J shed 5 bases, with 7 bases lying between them. The CDR3 bases are TGTGCCAGCAGTCAATCCCATCAGCCCCAGCATTTT. Translated, it gives CASSQSHQPQHF.

This chain joins TRBV7-3 and TRBJ1-2; 7 nucleotides align to TRBD1. The V gene end was trimmed by 2 bases and the J gene end by 4 bases; junction bases not matched to a gene: 13. CDR1 SGHTA and CDR2 FQGTGA come from the germline V gene. The CDR3 loop spans 17 amino acids. CDR3 sequence reads: CASSLFRGTGETYGYTF. The DNA for the CDR3 is TGTGCCAGCAGCTTATTCCGGGGTACAGGGGAGACCTATGGCTACACCTTC.

This clonotype showed up just a few times. The rearrangement uses TRBV5-1 and TRBJ1-1; D call uncertain. Germline assignment: CDR1 SGHRS and CDR2 YFSETQ. The V end was cut by 3 bases, the J end by 7 bases, with 16 bases between. CDR3 size: 14 residues. CDR3 region: CASSSAWGRSEAFF. The CDR3 nucleotides are TGCGCCAGCAGCTCCGCGTGGGGTAGGAGTGAAGCTTTCTTT.

CDR3 loop: CATSRDRRTNQETQYF. CDR3 sequence (DNA): TGTGCCACCAGCAGAGATCGCCGGACTAACCAAGAGACCCAGTACTTC. The rearrangement joins TRBV15 to TRBJ2-5; tentative D call: TRBD2 (6 bases). Germline loops: CDR1 LNHNV, CDR2 YYDKDF (reference sequence). Trimming took off 0 bases at V and 0 bases at J, with 11 bases between the two ends. The CDR3 covers 16 residues.

The chain is built from TRBV29-1 and TRBJ2-3; 13 nucleotides line up with TRBD2. This CDR3 is built from 16 residues. V was clipped by 4 bases and J by 3 bases; unmatched bases: 7. The germline CDR1 and CDR2 sequences are SQVTM and ANQGSEA. CDR3 sequence: CSVVRSGLAGTDTQYF. The CDR3 DNA sequence: TGCAGCGTTGTTCGGTCGGGACTAGCGGGAACAGATACGCAGTATTTT.

This clonotype occurred a few times. V usage is TRBV12-3 or TRBV12-4 and J usage is TRBJ2-2, with 8 bases fitting TRBD1. Germline trimming cut 2 bases from V and 4 bases from J; bases unmatched to any gene: 18. The CDR3 spans 20 residues. The CDR3 DNA sequence: TGTGCCAGCAGTTTAAGGTGGTTGTACGGGACAGGTATGATCACCGGGGAGCTGTTTTTT. The encoded protein is CASSLRWLYGTGMITGELFF.

This clonotype came up many times. V is TRBV5-1 and J is TRBJ2-7; D unclear. The germline CDR1 and CDR2 sequences are SGHRS and YFSETQ. The CDR3 has 13 amino acids. V gave up 0 bases and J gave up 3 bases, with 7 bases separating them. CDR3 nucleotide sequence: TGCGCCAGCAGCTTGGCCCCCCTCTACGAGCAGTACTTC. Its protein product is CASSLAPLYEQYF.

This chain uses TRBV18 with TRBJ2-7; possibly TRBD1 for D (5 bases). Germline-derived CDR1 and CDR2 are KGHSH and LQKENI. The CDR3 is made up of 14 amino acids. Trimming stripped 8 bases from V and 3 bases from J, with 17 bases between. The chain's CDR3 is CASSRLGADYEQYF. CDR3 nucleotides: TGTGCCAGCAGCCGCCTAGGGGCGGACTACGAGCAGTACTTC.

This clonotype was seen only a few times. This chain uses TRBV10-3 with TRBJ1-1; D not resolved. This CDR3 is built from 12 residues. Per the germline V gene, CDR1 is ENHRY and CDR2 is SYGVKD. Trimming removed 4 bases from V and 8 bases from J, with 11 bases in between. The CDR3 bases are TGTGCCATCAGTGGTTCGGCCCTAGAAGCTTTCTTT. The encoded protein is CAISGSALEAFF.

At least ten counts were recorded for this clonotype. This chain uses TRBV10-3 with TRBJ1-5, with D maybe TRBD1 (6 bases). V lost 7 bases to trimming and J lost 4 bases, with 11 bases between them. CDR3 length equals 13 residues. Germline V gene data show CDR1 as ENHRY and CDR2 as SYGVKD. For the CDR3, the DNA is TGTGCCATCAATCAGGACAGTAATCAGCCCCAGCATTTT. Protein product: CAINQDSNQPQHF.

V usage is TRBV12-3 or TRBV12-4 and J usage is TRBJ2-7; 7 nucleotides agree with TRBD2. The CDR3 covers 13 residues. The V and J ends lost 7 bases and 6 bases, in that order; junction bases with no gene match: 9. The CDR3 spells CASTRPGGVEQYF. In DNA, the CDR3 is TGTGCCAGCACTCGACCGGGGGGAGTCGAGCAGTACTTC.

The table lists this clonotype with a few counts. V is TRBV12-3 or TRBV12-4 and J is TRBJ1-1; 10 bases agree with TRBD1. The CDR3 extends over 16 amino acids. The V and J ends lost 7 bases and 10 bases, in that order; junction bases with no gene match: 18. CDR3 region: CASILNLGTGDHVAFF. The CDR3 nucleotides read TGTGCCAGCATTCTCAACCTCGGGACAGGGGACCATGTAGCTTTCTTT.

This clonotype has a handful of counts. The V call is TRBV4-3, the J call TRBJ1-6; TRBD1 matches 8 bases. In germline, CDR1 is LGHNA, CDR2 YSLEER. The junction had 4 bases not matched to a gene; V was cut back by 0 bases and J by 9 bases. This CDR3 contains 15 residues. CDR3 protein: CASSQDRGLSSPLHF. In DNA form, the CDR3 reads TGCGCCAGCAGCCAAGACAGGGGGCTTTCTTCACCCCTCCACTTT.

The table lists this clonotype with a few counts. This chain joins TRBV12-3 or TRBV12-4 and TRBJ2-1; no clear D gene. Trimming stripped 1 base from V and 9 bases from J, with 7 bases between. The CDR3 spans 12 residues. The CDR3 is CASSLGATEQFF. CDR3 coding DNA: TGTGCCAGCAGTTTAGGAGCGACTGAGCAGTTCTTC.

V is TRBV29-1 and J is TRBJ1-4; D might be TRBD1 (5 bases). CDR1 SQVTM and CDR2 ANQGSEA come from the germline V gene. The germline V and J ends were trimmed by 3 bases and 3 bases, with 14 bases remaining between them. The CDR3 is 15 amino acids. The CDR3: CSVDGGSGANEKLFF. The CDR3 region has the DNA TGCAGCGTTGATGGGGGAAGCGGCGCTAATGAAAAACTGTTTTTT.

The chain uses TRBV9 and TRBJ2-1; D possibly corresponds to TRBD2 (6 bases). The V gene's germline CDR1 is SGDLS and CDR2 YYNGEE. The CDR3 loop spans 17 amino acids. V lost 0 bases, J lost 1 base, and 14 bases lay in between. DNA for the CDR3: TGTGCCAGCAGCGTAGAGGGGCTAGCGCTTTCCTACAATGAGCAGTTCTTC. Translating it yields CASSVEGLALSYNEQFF.

There are a few counts of this clonotype. This rearrangement joins TRBV5-4 to TRBJ2-1; weak D call: TRBD2 (5 bases). V lost 0 bases and J lost 2, with 9 bases in between. Germline V CDR1 and CDR2: SGHNT, YYREEE (reference sequence). The CDR3 is 15 residues long. The CDR3 DNA follows: TGTGCCAGCAGCTTGGAAGGGAGCGCCTACAATGAGCAGTTCTTC. This codes for CASSLEGSAYNEQFF.

This clonotype was recorded a few times. The V and J genes are TRBV20-1 and TRBJ2-7; tentative D call: TRBD1 (6 bases). The CDR3 consists of 16 residues. V shed 0 bases and J shed 3 bases, with 18 bases lying between them. Germline V gene data show CDR1 as DFQATT and CDR2 as SNEGSKA (reference sequence). The chain's CDR3 is CSARERTAKTIYEQYF. The CDR3 DNA reads as TGCAGTGCTAGAGAACGGACAGCAAAAACCATCTACGAGCAGTACTTC.

The J gene is TRBJ2-6, the V gene TRBV20-1; D perhaps matches TRBD2 (6 bases). The germline CDR1 and CDR2 sequences are DFQATT and SNEGSKA (reference sequence). The length of the CDR3 is 19 residues. Trimming took off 5 bases at V and 0 bases at J, with 23 bases between the two ends. In DNA form, the CDR3 reads TGCAGTGCTCGCACCGAATACGGGACTCGCGGCTCTGGGGCCAACGTCCTGACTTTC. Translating it yields CSARTEYGTRGSGANVLTF.

The rearrangement uses TRBV28 and TRBJ1-5; unclear D gene. CDR3 size: 15 residues. Germline CDR1 is MDHEN and CDR2 is SYDVKM. The germline V and J ends were trimmed by 10 bases and 0 bases, with 16 bases remaining between them. DNA for the CDR3: TGTGCCACACACGCCGGATCATATAGCAATCAGCCCCAGCATTTT. Translated, it gives CATHAGSYSNQPQHF.

This clonotype was seen a handful of times. This chain connects TRBV15 to TRBJ2-7, with TRBD1 matching over 7 bases. This CDR3 comprises 13 residues. Trimming at V came to 6 bases and at J to 8 bases, leaving 10 bases not matched to a gene. Germline assignment: CDR1 LNHNV and CDR2 YYDKDF (reference sequence). The CDR3 is CATRVGQEKKQYF. The CDR3 nucleotides are TGTGCCACCAGAGTTGGACAGGAGAAGAAGCAGTACTTC.

V is TRBV7-2 and J is TRBJ2-1; D is ambiguous. Trimming pared 5 bases from V and 2 bases from J, leaving 7 bases between. CDR1 and CDR2 (germline): SGHTA, FQGNSA. The CDR3 contains 13 residues. The DNA of the CDR3 is TGTGCCAGCAGCCCACCGCCCTACAATGAGCAGTTCTTC. This codes for CASSPPPYNEQFF.